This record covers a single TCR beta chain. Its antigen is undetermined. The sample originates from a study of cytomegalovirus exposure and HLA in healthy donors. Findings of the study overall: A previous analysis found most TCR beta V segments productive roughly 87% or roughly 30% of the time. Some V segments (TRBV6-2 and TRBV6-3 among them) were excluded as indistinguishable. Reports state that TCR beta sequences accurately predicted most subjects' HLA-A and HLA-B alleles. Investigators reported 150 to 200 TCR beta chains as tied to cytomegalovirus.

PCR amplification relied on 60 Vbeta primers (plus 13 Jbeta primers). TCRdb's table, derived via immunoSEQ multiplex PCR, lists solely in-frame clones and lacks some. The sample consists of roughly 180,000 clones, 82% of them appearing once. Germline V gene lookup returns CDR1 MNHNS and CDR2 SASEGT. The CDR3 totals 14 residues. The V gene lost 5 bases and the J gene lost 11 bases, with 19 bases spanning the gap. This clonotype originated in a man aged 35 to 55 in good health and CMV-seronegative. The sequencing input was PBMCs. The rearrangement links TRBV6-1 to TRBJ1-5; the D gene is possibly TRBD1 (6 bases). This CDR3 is CASSPTGFSTTQHF. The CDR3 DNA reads TGTGCCAGCAGTCCTACAGGGTTTAGTACGACCCAGCATTTT.